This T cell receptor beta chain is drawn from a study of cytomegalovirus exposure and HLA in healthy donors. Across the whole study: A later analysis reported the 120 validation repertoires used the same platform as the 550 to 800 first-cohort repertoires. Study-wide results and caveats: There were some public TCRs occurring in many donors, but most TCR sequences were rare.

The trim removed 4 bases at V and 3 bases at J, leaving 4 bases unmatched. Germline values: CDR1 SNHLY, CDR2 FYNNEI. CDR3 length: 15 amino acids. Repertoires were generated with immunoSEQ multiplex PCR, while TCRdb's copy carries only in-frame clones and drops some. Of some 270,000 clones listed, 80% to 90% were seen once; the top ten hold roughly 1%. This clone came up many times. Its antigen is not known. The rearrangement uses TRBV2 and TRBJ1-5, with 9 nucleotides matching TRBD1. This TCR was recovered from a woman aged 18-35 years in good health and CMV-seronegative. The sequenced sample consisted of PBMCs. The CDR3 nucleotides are TGTGCCAGCAGTGCCCGGACAGGGGTCAATCAGCCCCAGCATTTT. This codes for CASSARTGVNQPQHF.